This passage covers 31 T cell receptor beta chains from one sample sequenced in a study of cytomegalovirus exposure and HLA in healthy donors. PCR amplification relied on 60 Vbeta primers (plus 13 Jbeta primers). Assay: immunoSEQ multiplex PCR; the TCRdb copy retains only in-frame clones and omits some. Counted here are around 160,000 clones, 65% to 85% occurring once; the ten biggest clones make up 6.7%. The source material was PBMCs. Every receptor here comes from a woman in her forties in good health and CMV-seropositive.

The V call is TRBV9, the J call TRBJ2-3, with D hard to call. The CDR3 length is 13 residues. V was cut by 4 bases and J by 5 bases, with 11 bases left in between. CDR1 is SGDLS, CDR2 YYNGEE, per germline. CDR3 nucleotides: TGTGCCAGCAGCCCCCCCCTAATAGATACGCAGTATTTT. It specifies CASSPPLIDTQYF.

This chain uses TRBV4-1 with TRBJ2-5; 12 bases agree with TRBD2. There are 16 residues in the CDR3. The J segment lost 7 bases and the V segment lost 6 bases, leaving 12 bases of the junction unmatched. Germline assignment: CDR1 MGHRA and CDR2 YSYEKL. CDR3 loop: CASSSRTSGAGGTQYF. Here the CDR3 DNA reads TGCGCCAGCAGTTCCAGGACTAGCGGGGCGGGGGGGACCCAGTACTTC.

The chain carries TRBV2 and TRBJ2-7, with 9 bases that match TRBD1. The J segment lost 3 bases and the V segment lost 6 bases, leaving 3 bases of the junction unmatched. The CDR3 covers 13 residues. CDR1 SNHLY and CDR2 FYNNEI come from the germline V gene. The CDR3 sequence: CASRGTGLYEQYF. CDR3 nucleotides: TGTGCCAGCAGAGGGACAGGGCTCTACGAGCAGTACTTC.

The CDR3 DNA sequence: TGTGCCAGCAGCTTAGTGGTAGGGGTCTGGGACACCGGGGAGCTGTTTTTT. Protein sequence: CASSLVVGVWDTGELFF. The rearrangement uses TRBV11-2 and TRBJ2-2, with D perhaps TRBD1 (5 bases). The V gene lost 1 base and the J gene lost 3 bases, with 15 bases spanning the gap. The CDR3 runs to 17 residues. Per the germline V gene, CDR1 is SGHAT and CDR2 is FQNNGV.

This clone showed up just once. This chain connects TRBV4-1 to TRBJ2-3, with 7 positions matching TRBD2. V dropped 0 bases and J dropped 0; count of bases not matched to a gene: 0. Germline V lookup: CDR1 MGHRA, CDR2 YSYEKL. The CDR3 has 15 residues. The CDR3 region is CASSQELASTDTQYF. As DNA, the CDR3 is TGCGCCAGCAGCCAAGAACTAGCGAGCACAGATACGCAGTATTTT.

The genes are TRBV6-5 and TRBJ1-1; D not resolved. V lost 4 bases, J lost 8 bases, and 11 bases lay in between. Germline CDR1 MNHEY, CDR2 SVGAGI. The CDR3 runs 12 residues. This CDR3 is CASSSQVVEAFF. The CDR3 nucleotides read TGTGCCAGCAGTTCCCAGGTGGTAGAAGCTTTCTTT.

The chain employs TRBV5-4 and TRBJ2-2; 10 bases agree with TRBD1. The CDR3 has 17 residues. V gave up 4 bases and J gave up 3 bases; unmatched junction bases: 9. CDR1 SGHNT and CDR2 YYREEE come from the germline V gene (reference sequence). The CDR3 reads CASSPGQGQGYTGELFF. DNA of the CDR3: TGTGCCAGCAGCCCAGGTCAGGGACAGGGGTACACCGGGGAGCTGTTTTTT.

This chain links TRBV19 with TRBJ2-2; D remains unclear. In germline, CDR1 is LNHDA, CDR2 SQIVND (reference sequence). The length of the CDR3 is 15 residues. Trimming shortened V by 6 bases and J by 0 bases, and 11 bases separated the two germline ends. The CDR3 is CASRPGAANTGELFF. In DNA form, the CDR3 reads TGTGCCAGTAGGCCAGGCGCTGCGAACACCGGGGAGCTGTTTTTT.

This chain connects TRBV5-1 to TRBJ2-7; 11 bases line up with TRBD2. The germline gives CDR1 SGHRS, CDR2 YFSETQ. The CDR3 length is 14 residues. J gave up 6 bases and V 4 bases, and 6 bases lay outside the gene matches. CDR3 nucleotide sequence: TGCGCCAGCAGCCCACTAGCGGGGGCCGGCGAGCAGTACTTC. Its protein is CASSPLAGAGEQYF.

This clone was observed a handful of times. The V gene is TRBV9, the J gene TRBJ2-7; TRBD1 matches at 9 bases. With V trimmed by 7 bases and J by 9 bases, 8 bases remained unmatched. Germline V gene data show CDR1 as SGDLS and CDR2 as YYNGEE. The CDR3 runs 12 residues. This CDR3 is CASQGTGSTQYF. Here the CDR3 DNA reads TGTGCCAGCCAAGGGACAGGGAGTACGCAGTACTTC. The variable domain in full, completed from reference TRBV9 and TRBJ2-7, reads DSGVTQTPKHLITATGQRVTLRCSPRSGDLSVYWYQQSLDQGLQFLIQYYNGEERAKGNILERFSAQQFPDLHSELNLSSLELGDSALYFCASQGTGSTQYFGPGTRLTVT.

V gene TRBV6-5 combines with J gene TRBJ1-5, with unresolved D. CDR1 is MNHEY, CDR2 SVGAGI, per germline. This CDR3 is 13 amino acids long. V gave up 6 bases and J gave up 0 bases, with 6 bases separating them. CDR3 loop: CASSLSSNQPQHF. Here the CDR3 DNA reads TGTGCCAGCAGCCTAAGTAGCAATCAGCCCCAGCATTTT.

The chain employs TRBV7-9 and TRBJ1-6; perhaps TRBD1 as D (6 bases). Germline loops: CDR1 SEHNR, CDR2 FQNEAQ (reference sequence). V dropped 4 bases and J dropped 8 bases, with 15 bases sitting between them. The CDR3 contains 15 residues. In DNA, the CDR3 is TGTGCCAGCAGCTCTACAGGGTTTGTGGATTCACCCCTCCACTTT. Translation: CASSSTGFVDSPLHF. The full variable domain, its missing parts supplied by reference TRBV7-9 and TRBJ1-6, is DTGVSQNPRHKITKRGQNVTFRCDPISEHNRLYWYRQTLGQGPEFLTYFQNEAQLEKSRLLSDRFSAERPKGSFSTLEIQRTEQGDSAMYLCASSSTGFVDSPLHFGNGTRLTVT.

The chain has TRBV19 and TRBJ1-3; D may be TRBD1 (5 bases). The CDR3 has 14 amino acids. CDR1 is LNHDA and CDR2 is SQIVND in the germline V gene (reference sequence). V was cut by 8 bases and J by 3 bases, with 14 bases left in between. The CDR3, as DNA: TGTGCCAGTCTTCCAGGGTCAAGTGGAAACACCATATATTTT. This encodes CASLPGSSGNTIYF.

The chain couples TRBV5-4 to TRBJ1-4; 11 positions match TRBD1. The CDR3 loop spans 17 amino acids. Per the germline V gene, CDR1 is SGHNT and CDR2 is YYREEE (reference sequence). V dropped 0 bases and J dropped 3; count of bases not matched to a gene: 4. The CDR3 sequence is CASSLEGQGAANEKLFF. CDR3 nucleotide sequence: TGTGCCAGCAGCTTGGAAGGACAGGGGGCGGCTAATGAAAAACTGTTTTTT.

The gene calls are TRBV7-5 and TRBJ1-1; the table's D call TRBD1 went unverified against the DNA. TRBV7-5 is assigned pseudogene status. CDR3 length equals 19 residues. CDR3 in DNA: TGTGTCAGAAGCTTAGACCTTATTGCAGGGGGCGAGTGGAGCACTGAAGCTTTCTTT. It specifies CVRSLDLIAGGEWSTEAFF.

The chain recombines TRBV13 with TRBJ2-4; maybe TRBD1 (6 bases). The germline CDR1 and CDR2 sequences are PRHDT and FYEKMQ (reference sequence). Trimming left V 2 bases short and J 6 bases short, with 8 bases between. CDR3 size: 13 residues. The CDR3 here is CASSLQGRNIQYF. CDR3 nucleotide sequence: TGTGCCAGCAGCTTACAGGGGAGAAACATTCAGTACTTC.

The chain employs TRBV5-1 and TRBJ1-6; 7 bases align to TRBD1. This CDR3 spans 14 amino acids. Germline values: CDR1 SGHRS, CDR2 YFSETQ. Trimming at V came to 4 bases and at J to 5 bases, leaving 3 bases not matched to a gene. DNA for the CDR3: TGCGCCAGCAGCCTAGGACAGGATAATTCACCCCTCCACTTT. Translated, it gives CASSLGQDNSPLHF.

This clone has a handful of counts. The chain uses TRBV9 and TRBJ1-2, with 7 bases fitting TRBD1. Germline CDR1 is SGDLS and CDR2 is YYNGEE. V trimming: 0 bases; J trimming: 2 bases; junction bases outside the gene matches: 4. This CDR3 region has 15 residues. CDR3 bases: TGTGCCAGCAGCGTAGAGGAAGGGGGCAACTATGGCTACACCTTC. Its translation is CASSVEEGGNYGYTF.

The chain combines TRBV4-1 with TRBJ1-1; tentatively, D is TRBD1 (6 bases). The CDR3 sequence is 15 residues long. Germline V lookup: CDR1 MGHRA, CDR2 YSYEKL. Trimming took off 4 bases at V and 6 bases at J, with 18 bases between the two ends. CDR3 region: CASSPLTGVAPEAFF. CDR3 nucleotides: TGCGCCAGCAGCCCCCTGACAGGTGTGGCCCCTGAAGCTTTCTTT.

The chain combines TRBV28 with TRBJ2-1; 7 positions match TRBD2. The length of the CDR3 is 16 residues. The germline V gene has CDR1 MDHEN and CDR2 SYDVKM. The ends lost 5 bases at V and 4 bases at J; junction bases unmatched: 11. CDR3 in amino acids: CASSTFSGDRYNEQFF. Here the CDR3 DNA reads TGTGCCAGCAGTACCTTCAGCGGGGACCGATACAATGAGCAGTTCTTC.

Comments on this clone: The identical CDR3 is also encoded by other nucleotide sequences in the sample. The V and J genes are TRBV18 and TRBJ2-5, with D tentatively TRBD2 (6 bases). Trimming pared 3 bases from V and 2 bases from J, leaving 7 bases between. CDR1 is KGHSH, CDR2 LQKENI, per germline. CDR3 length equals 13 residues. The CDR3 loop reads CASSPGLQETQYF. In DNA form, the CDR3 reads TGTGCCAGCTCACCGGGACTTCAAGAGACCCAGTACTTC. Together with reference TRBV18 and TRBJ2-5, the CDR3 gives the full variable domain: NAGVMQNPRHLVRRRGQEARLRCSPMKGHSHVYWYRQLPEEGLKFMVYLQKENIIDESGMPKERFSAEFPKEGPSILRIQQVVRGDSAAYFCASSPGLQETQYFGPGTRLLVL.

The V call is TRBV9, the J call TRBJ2-3, with 10 bases aligning to TRBD2. The CDR3 length is 12 residues. From germline, CDR1 is SGDLS and CDR2 YYNGEE. The ends lost 3 bases at V and 12 bases at J; junction bases unmatched: 4. The CDR3 DNA reads TGTGCCAGCAGCGGGCTAGCGGGGGATCAGTATTTT. Encoded protein: CASSGLAGDQYF.

This sequence joins TRBV9 and TRBJ2-3, with TRBD1 as a possible D gene (5 bases). V was trimmed by 4 bases and J by 2 bases, leaving 17 bases between them. The CDR3 runs to 16 residues. The germline V gene has CDR1 SGDLS and CDR2 YYNGEE. The CDR3 region has the DNA TGTGCCAGCAGCTCCAACCCCCTGGACATCACAGATACGCAGTATTTT. It codes for CASSSNPLDITDTQYF.

The chain links TRBV7-6 to TRBJ2-1, with 8 nucleotides matching TRBD2. The trim removed 3 bases at V and 4 bases at J, leaving 5 bases unmatched. CDR1 is SGHVS and CDR2 is FNYEAQ in the germline V gene. There are 15 residues in the CDR3. The CDR3 DNA is TGTGCCAGCAGCTTCGGCGGGGGGCCTTACAATGAGCAGTTCTTC. Its translation: CASSFGGGPYNEQFF. Supplemented by reference TRBV7-6 and TRBJ2-1, the full variable domain reads GAGVSQSPRYKVTKRGQDVALRCDPISGHVSLYWYRQALGQGPEFLTYFNYEAQQDKSGLPNDRFSAERPEGSISTLTIQRTEQRDSAMYRCASSFGGGPYNEQFFGPGTRLTVL.

Comments on this clone: The same CDR3 can be traced to other DNA sequences in this sample. The rearrangement joins TRBV5-6 to TRBJ2-2; 7 positions agree with TRBD2. The V segment lost 0 bases and the J segment 4 bases; nucleotides outside the gene matches: 3. In germline, CDR1 is SGHDT, CDR2 YYEEEE. The CDR3 runs to 15 residues. This CDR3 is CASSLGLAGTGELFF. CDR3 nucleotides: TGTGCCAGCAGCTTGGGACTAGCCGGCACCGGGGAGCTGTTTTTT.

This clone was picked up a small number of times. The chain joins TRBV2 to TRBJ2-2; TRBD1 aligns across 9 bases. The CDR3 is 14 residues long. V was clipped by 7 bases and J by 5 bases; unmatched bases: 5. CDR1 and CDR2 from the germline V gene are SNHLY and FYNNEI. This chain's CDR3 is CASTGTGRTGELFF. The CDR3, as DNA: TGTGCCAGCACTGGGACAGGGAGGACCGGGGAGCTGTTTTTT.

In this sample, this clone turned up a few times. The gene calls are TRBV11-2 and TRBJ1-4; 9 nucleotides match TRBD1. The CDR3 is 15 amino acids. Germline CDR1 and CDR2: SGHAT and FQNNGV. V lost 5 bases and J lost 5; bases outside the gene matches: 6. The CDR3 region is CASSRAGTGNEKLFF. The DNA for the CDR3 is TGTGCCAGCAGCCGTGCCGGGACAGGGAATGAAAAACTGTTTTTT.

The CDR3 coding sequence is TGTGCCAGCAGGACCCGGGGGTATAATTCACCCCTCCACTTT. Its protein product is CASRTRGYNSPLHF. The chain uses TRBV28 and TRBJ1-6; a weak D match, TRBD1 (5 bases). Looked up from germline, CDR1 is MDHEN and CDR2 is SYDVKM. This CDR3 region has 14 residues. Trimming cost V 6 bases and J 4 bases, with 10 bases left between them. Full variable domain (remainder filled in from reference TRBV28 and TRBJ1-6): DVKVTQSSRYLVKRTGEKVFLECVQDMDHENMFWYRQDPGLGLRLIYFSYDVKMKEKGDIPEGYSVSREKKERFSLILESASTNQTSMYLCASRTRGYNSPLHFGNGTRLTVT.

The CDR3 region has the DNA TGTGCCAGCAGAGAGACAGGGGACTCCTACGAGCAGTACTTC. Translating gives CASRETGDSYEQYF. This sequence joins TRBV28 and TRBJ2-7, with 8 positions matching TRBD1. The CDR3 has 14 residues. CDR1 and CDR2 from the germline V gene are MDHEN and SYDVKM. V gave up 6 bases and J gave up 0 bases; unmatched junction bases: 4.

This clone was seen more than once but under ten times. The chain joins TRBV19 to TRBJ2-2, with a weak D call TRBD1 (7 bases). Trimming took 4 bases from V and 5 from J, leaving 11 bases between them. This CDR3 region has 14 residues. Germline CDR1 and CDR2: LNHDA and SQIVND (reference sequence). Written as DNA, the CDR3 is TGTGCCAGTAGTACACAGGGGAGGACCGGGGAGCTGTTTTTT. Translation gives CASSTQGRTGELFF.

The rearrangement links TRBV10-3 to TRBJ2-1; D is unclear. Germline V gene sequence: CDR1 ENHRY, CDR2 SYGVKD. This CDR3 has 14 amino acids. The V gene lost 2 bases and the J gene lost 7 bases, with 12 bases spanning the gap. CDR3 residues: CAISEDLTANEQFF. Written as DNA, the CDR3 is TGTGCCATCAGTGAGGACTTGACCGCGAATGAGCAGTTCTTC.